The TCR beta chain described here comes from a study of blood T cells in healthy people across ages. Concerning this clonotype itself: Antigen specificity is unknown.

Collection of roughly 9.8 milliliters of peripheral blood was performed for each donor. Study results and caveats: Naive T cell percentage and TCR beta diversity correlated strongly. While age rose, TCR beta diversity per million T cells dropped in a roughly linear way. Naive CD4+ cells and diversity were both higher in long-lived donors than in aged donors.

J gave up 2 bases and V 4 bases, and 7 bases lay outside the gene matches. The CDR3 runs 17 residues. A sample-barcoded 5' primer and a J-beta primer mix were used in a second PCR of roughly 6 to 11 cycles. TCRdb reanalysed the 5' RACE reads using MiXCR and keeps one entry per CDR3 protein. The sample records some 900,000 distinct CDR3 sequences, around 28% being singletons. The receptor comes from a woman aged 80 or over in good health. Sequencing was performed on blood. The chain has TRBV12-3 or TRBV12-4 and TRBJ2-7; the match to TRBD2 covers 14 bases. CDR3 DNA sequence: TGTGCCAGCAGTTCAGGGACTAGCGGGAGTTTACCCTACGAGCAGTACTTC. Translating gives CASSSGTSGSLPYEQYF.